One and the same sample provided the 27 T cell receptor beta chains below, sequenced in a study of CD8 T cells in ankylosing spondylitis (dated by TCRdb to about 2017). The library relied on 5' RACE. Sequenced using an Illumina HiSeq 2500. TCRdb reworked the public reads: Q25 trimming with fastp, MiXCR clone assembly, productive beta chains retained. Rows with one shared CDR3 protein collapse into an entry with the most common genes and DNA. The sample table contains roughly 35,000 distinct CDR3 sequences; only one count was recorded for roughly 13% of them. Of the sample, 25% to 35% falls within the top ten clones. What was sequenced was synovial fluid, either unsorted or a sorted T cell fraction (not recorded which). These receptors were obtained from a male donor with ankylosing spondylitis.

This clonotype was seen many times. The chain carries TRBV6-2 or TRBV6-3 and TRBJ2-1, with a possible D match to TRBD2 (6 bases). Germline assignment: CDR1 MNHEY and CDR2 SVGEGT. With 2 bases removed from V and 7 bases from J, the gap between germline ends came to 15 bases. The CDR3 covers 15 residues. The CDR3 reads CASSYPRDFRNEQFF. In DNA, the CDR3 is TGTGCCAGCAGTTACCCTAGGGACTTTCGGAATGAGCAGTTCTTC.

The gene calls are TRBV7-9 and TRBJ2-7, with D possibly matching TRBD1 (6 bases). CDR3 length: 13 residues. Germline V CDR1 and CDR2: SEHNR, FQNEAQ (reference sequence). V lost 1 base and J lost 8, with 12 bases in between. The CDR3 loop reads CASSLGSRDKQYF. CDR3 DNA sequence: TGTGCCAGCAGCTTAGGAAGCCGGGACAAGCAGTACTTC.

This clonotype was observed at least ten times. The CDR3 region is CSVDWQTTGELFF. For the CDR3, the DNA is TGCAGCGTTGATTGGCAGACCACCGGGGAGCTGTTTTTT. V usage is TRBV29-1 and J usage is TRBJ2-2; D unclear. The V end lost 3 bases, the J end lost 4 bases, and 9 bases lay between the germline ends. The germline V gene encodes CDR1 SQVTM and CDR2 ANQGSEA. This CDR3 is 13 amino acids long.

The chain combines TRBV7-2 with TRBJ1-1, with a tentative D call TRBD1 (5 bases). The CDR3 is made up of 15 amino acids. The germline gives CDR1 SGHTA, CDR2 FQGNSA. V was clipped by 5 bases and J by 0 bases, with 13 bases between them. In DNA form, the CDR3 reads TGTGCCAGCAGCGATCCACAGGACATGAACACTGAAGCTTTCTTT. It is translated as CASSDPQDMNTEAFF.

The V and J genes are TRBV6-5 and TRBJ2-7; no reliable D call. The CDR3 has 13 residues. The germline V and J ends were trimmed by 2 bases and 2 bases, with 7 bases remaining between them. Looked up from germline, CDR1 is MNHEY and CDR2 is SVGAGI. The chain's CDR3 is CASSYAFTYEQYF. The CDR3 DNA is TGTGCCAGCAGTTACGCCTTTACCTACGAGCAGTACTTC.

This clonotype was counted only a few times. V gene TRBV10-3 combines with J gene TRBJ2-7, with D possibly matching TRBD1 (6 bases). V was clipped by 10 bases and J by 4 bases, with 23 bases between them. Germline V gene data show CDR1 as ENHRY and CDR2 as SYGVKD. The CDR3 consists of 15 residues. DNA of the CDR3: TGTGCCACCGCGAACGGACAGCGGAGTGTGTACGAGCAGTACTTC. It encodes CATANGQRSVYEQYF.

J is TRBJ1-2 and V is TRBV5-1, with no clear D. There are 13 residues in the CDR3. Trimming shortened V by 2 bases and J by 4 bases, and 9 bases separated the two germline ends. CDR1 is SGHRS, CDR2 YFSETQ, per germline. For the CDR3, the DNA is TGCGCCAGCAGCTTTCCAGGAACCTATGGCTACACCTTC. Translating gives CASSFPGTYGYTF. Supplemented by reference TRBV5-1 and TRBJ1-2, the full variable domain reads KAGVTQTPRYLIKTRGQQVTLSCSPISGHRSVSWYQQTPGQGLQFLFEYFSETQRNKGNFPGRFSGRQFSNSRSEMNVSTLELGDSALYLCASSFPGTYGYTFGSGTRLTVV.

The chain uses TRBV3-1 and TRBJ2-2, with TRBD1 identical over 7 bases. The germline V gene encodes CDR1 LGHDT and CDR2 YNNKEL (reference sequence). This CDR3 region has 16 residues. J gave up 5 bases and V 1 base, and 7 bases lay outside the gene matches. The CDR3 bases are TGTGCCAGCAGCCAAGTCAGGGGGAAGGCGACCGGGGAGCTGTTTTTT. This translates into CASSQVRGKATGELFF.

The J gene is TRBJ2-1, the V gene TRBV9; 9 nucleotides agree with TRBD1. The junction had 2 bases not matched to a gene; V was cut back by 0 bases and J by 1 base. The CDR3 has 16 amino acids. Germline V lookup: CDR1 SGDLS, CDR2 YYNGEE. Here the CDR3 DNA reads TGTGCCAGCAGCGTAGATGGGACAGGGTCCTACAATGAGCAGTTCTTC. Translation gives CASSVDGTGSYNEQFF.

In its sample, this clonotype was seen many times. V gene TRBV5-6 combines with J gene TRBJ2-2, with unresolved D. V dropped 0 bases and J dropped 7 bases, with 4 bases sitting between them. There are 12 residues in the CDR3. The germline CDR1 and CDR2 sequences are SGHDT and YYEEEE. This chain's CDR3 is CASSLVVGELFF. DNA for the CDR3: TGTGCCAGCAGCTTGGTGGTCGGGGAGCTGTTTTTT.

This clonotype was observed at least ten times. The rearrangement links TRBV4-2 to TRBJ2-2; 10 bases line up with TRBD2. With 1 base clipped from V and 0 bases from J, the junction kept 8 bases outside the gene matches. This CDR3 has 19 amino acids. Germline CDR1 LGHNA, CDR2 YNFKEQ. The DNA of the CDR3 is TGTGCCAGCAGCCAAGCAAGGCTAGCGGGGGCCTCGAACACCGGGGAGCTGTTTTTT. Translating gives CASSQARLAGASNTGELFF.

This clonotype was detected only a few times. This chain connects TRBV24-1 to TRBJ2-1; TRBD1 is a possible D gene (6 bases). V lost 0 bases, J lost 6 bases, and 11 bases lay in between. Germline CDR1 KGHDR, CDR2 SFDVKD. The CDR3 contains 15 residues. The CDR3 bases are TGTGCCACCAGTGATTTGGTGGACAGCCGCAATGAGCAGTTCTTC. Protein sequence: CATSDLVDSRNEQFF.

In this sample, this clonotype turned up a few times. The chain carries TRBV28 and TRBJ1-1, with TRBD1 as a possible D gene (5 bases). The V end lost 5 bases, the J end lost 0 bases, and 25 bases lay between the germline ends. Germline V gives CDR1 MDHEN, CDR2 SYDVKM. The CDR3 runs 19 residues. The CDR3 loop reads CASSRGLYVTPGLNTEAFF. Written as DNA, the CDR3 is TGTGCCAGCAGTCGAGGCCTTTACGTAACCCCAGGGTTGAACACTGAAGCTTTCTTT. Complete variable domain (other parts from reference TRBV28 and TRBJ1-1): DVKVTQSSRYLVKRTGEKVFLECVQDMDHENMFWYRQDPGLGLRLIYFSYDVKMKEKGDIPEGYSVSREKKERFSLILESASTNQTSMYLCASSRGLYVTPGLNTEAFFGQGTRLTVV.

The chain links TRBV7-9 to TRBJ2-1, with D perhaps TRBD2 (7 bases). V shed 1 base and J shed 0 bases, with 13 bases lying between them. This CDR3 comprises 17 residues. From germline, CDR1 is SEHNR and CDR2 FQNEAQ (reference sequence). As DNA, the CDR3 is TGTGCCAGCAGCTTAGTGGGGGGGCCTAGCTCCTACAATGAGCAGTTCTTC. This encodes CASSLVGGPSSYNEQFF.

This clonotype was detected a few times. The rearrangement links TRBV27 to TRBJ2-7; D gene unclear. Germline CDR1 and CDR2: MNHEY and SMNVEV (reference sequence). This CDR3 has 15 amino acids. The V end was cut by 8 bases, the J end by 2 bases, with 19 bases between. The DNA of the CDR3 is TGTGCCAGCCTAGACTTTGGACGAACACCCTACGAGCAGTACTTC. Its translation: CASLDFGRTPYEQYF.

The rearrangement links TRBV11-1 to TRBJ2-7, with D possibly matching TRBD2 (6 bases). Looked up from germline, CDR1 is SGHAT and CDR2 is FQDESV (reference sequence). The V end was cut by 3 bases, the J end by 0 bases, with 12 bases between. The CDR3 sequence is 15 residues long. CDR3 bases: TGTGCCAGCAGCTTTAGACCGGGACTCTCCTACGAGCAGTACTTC. Amino acids: CASSFRPGLSYEQYF.

In its sample, this clonotype was seen many times. The chain combines TRBV7-8 with TRBJ1-1; D may be TRBD1 (5 bases). CDR1 and CDR2 from the germline V gene are SGHVS and FQNEAQ. With 5 bases removed from V and 4 bases from J, the gap between germline ends came to 20 bases. This CDR3 contains 16 residues. CDR3 DNA sequence: TGTGCCAGCAGCCCCCCTCTCGGGGACGGTAGCACTGAAGCTTTCTTT. Its protein product is CASSPPLGDGSTEAFF.

This clonotype was seen many times. The V gene is TRBV20-1, the J gene TRBJ2-1; tentatively, D is TRBD2 (5 bases). V gave up 6 bases and J gave up 0 bases, with 12 bases separating them. Per the germline V gene, CDR1 is DFQATT and CDR2 is SNEGSKA (reference sequence). This CDR3 has 14 residues. The CDR3 DNA follows: TGCAGTGCCGCGGGCGCGAGCTCCTACAATGAGCAGTTCTTC. Protein: CSAAGASSYNEQFF.

The chain recombines TRBV7-9 with TRBJ2-3; 7 positions agree with TRBD2. The CDR3 length is 16 residues. V trimming: 5 bases; J trimming: 0 bases; junction bases outside the gene matches: 8. The germline gives CDR1 SEHNR, CDR2 FQNEAQ (reference sequence). CDR3 protein: CASSDTTSPSTDTQYF. CDR3 DNA sequence: TGTGCCAGCAGCGACACGACTAGCCCTAGCACAGATACGCAGTATTTT.

The chain employs TRBV27 and TRBJ2-2, with 8 nucleotides matching TRBD1. Looked up from germline, CDR1 is MNHEY and CDR2 is SMNVEV (reference sequence). The CDR3 is 16 residues long. The ends lost 5 bases at V and 4 bases at J; junction bases unmatched: 9. CDR3 nucleotide sequence: TGTGCCAGCAGTCTCAGGGGGCGATCGATCACCGGGGAGCTGTTTTTT. The encoded protein is CASSLRGRSITGELFF.

This clonotype was seen only a few times. The chain employs TRBV5-5 and TRBJ1-1, with D possibly matching TRBD1 (6 bases). The CDR3 length is 14 residues. In germline, CDR1 is SGHKS, CDR2 YYEKEE (reference sequence). V lost 0 bases, J lost 3 bases, and 9 bases lay in between. The CDR3 nucleotides are TGTGCCAGCAGCTTGGACAGGGTTCACACTGAAGCTTTCTTT. Encoded protein: CASSLDRVHTEAFF.

The chain joins TRBV14 to TRBJ2-7; unclear D gene. V was pared by 0 bases and J by 2 bases, with 2 bases between. Germline V gene lookup returns CDR1 SGHDN and CDR2 FVKESK. The CDR3 spans 12 residues. CDR3 nucleotide sequence: TGTGCCAGCAGCCAAGATGCCTACGAGCAGTACTTC. Its translation is CASSQDAYEQYF.

This clonotype has a handful of counts. The V and J genes are TRBV4-3 and TRBJ1-5; 7 bases match TRBD1. CDR1 and CDR2 (germline): LGHNA, YSLEER. The CDR3 spans 15 residues. Trimming at V came to 1 base and at J to 8 bases, leaving 8 bases not matched to a gene. DNA of the CDR3: TGCGCCAGCAGCCAAGGGCAGGGGGATTCGGAGCCCCAGCATTTT. Translation: CASSQGQGDSEPQHF.

This clonotype has more than one count but fewer than ten. The chain employs TRBV12-3 or TRBV12-4 and TRBJ2-5; 12 nucleotides align to TRBD2. The CDR3 runs to 15 residues. V was pared by 5 bases and J by 7 bases, with 8 bases of the junction left unmatched. The CDR3 protein is CASSPGLAGSATQYF. The CDR3, as DNA: TGTGCCAGCAGTCCCGGACTAGCGGGATCAGCGACCCAGTACTTC.

This clonotype was picked up one time. The rearrangement links TRBV30 to TRBJ2-7; D ambiguous. CDR1 is GTSNPN and CDR2 is SVGIG in the germline V gene (reference sequence). V dropped 0 bases and J dropped 5 bases, with 17 bases sitting between them. CDR3 length: 15 residues. The CDR3 DNA reads TGTGCCTGGAGTGTAGGTTTTGAAGGGAATCACGAGCAGTACTTC. Its protein is CAWSVGFEGNHEQYF. Based on the CDR3 plus reference TRBV30 and TRBJ2-7, the full variable domain is SQTIHQWPATLVQPVGSPLSLECTVEGTSNPNLYWYRQAAGRGLQLLFYSVGIGQISSEVPQNLSASRPQDRQFILSSKKLLLSDSGFYLCAWSVGFEGNHEQYFGPGTRLTVT.

The sample holds many counts of this clonotype. The chain joins TRBV11-2 to TRBJ1-2, with D perhaps TRBD1 (5 bases). The CDR3 totals 14 residues. Germline V gene sequence: CDR1 SGHAT, CDR2 FQNNGV. Trimming pared 0 bases from V and 4 bases from J, leaving 9 bases between. The CDR3 loop is CASSLDGGVYGYTF. The CDR3 DNA follows: TGTGCCAGCAGCTTAGATGGAGGGGTCTATGGCTACACCTTC. The complete variable domain, with remaining parts taken from reference TRBV11-2 and TRBJ1-2, reads EAGVAQSPRYKIIEKRQSVAFWCNPISGHATLYWYQQILGQGPKLLIQFQNNGVVDDSQLPKDRFSAERLKGVDSTLKIQPAKLEDSAVYLCASSLDGGVYGYTFGSGTRLTVV.

This clonotype occurred many times. V and J are TRBV6-5 and TRBJ2-1, with TRBD1 matching over 9 bases. The CDR3 contains 13 residues. Losses at the gene ends were 2 bases for V and 15 bases for J; bases not matched to a gene: 8. From germline, CDR1 is MNHEY and CDR2 SVGAGI. Written as DNA, the CDR3 is TGTGCCAGCAGTTACGGACGGGACAGGGATACGTTCTTC. This sequence encodes CASSYGRDRDTFF.